A single T cell receptor beta chain is shown here with its context. This clonotype showed up many times. There is no known antigen for this receptor. Within one base of it there is no much larger clone, and no base qualities were kept. CDR1 and CDR2 are read off the germline V gene as SGHRS and YFSETQ. Trimming at the junction amounts to 1 base on V and 5 bases on J, and the germline ends lie 15 bases apart. Reading from cysteine to phenylalanine, the CDR3 counts 15 amino acids. Here the CDR3 DNA is all that survives: 45 bases in frame from base 1. Sequencer: Illumina HiSeq 2500. TCR beta libraries were prepared by quantitative 5'-RACE with molecular barcodes. The original methods were these. A new computational method, built on a probabilistic model of VDJ rearrangement, was used to identify disease-linked TCR variants. The public reads were quality trimmed at Q25 with fastp and then assembled into clones with MiXCR by TCRdb, keeping productive beta chains. Rows matching on CDR3 protein sequence are summarized as one entry with the most common DNA and genes. TCRdb, rather than the study authors, made the V and J calls. The sample table contains 240,000 or so distinct CDR3 sequences; only one count was recorded for about 10% of them. Roughly 6.8% of the sample is in the top ten clones.

This entry belongs to a study of CD8 T cells in ankylosing spondylitis listed by TCRdb under 2017. As for the study more broadly: T cell receptor beta repertoires were profiled in healthy donors and ankylosing spondylitis patients so that disease-linked TCR variants could be found. The full study cohort was made up of under 30 ankylosing spondylitis patients and 108 healthy donors. Peripheral blood samples were taken, and synovial fluid was additionally collected from ankylosing spondylitis patients. The paper's findings and limits, for the study overall: The disease-linked clones were reported to be significantly enriched in matched synovial fluid samples from ankylosing spondylitis patients. A TCR beta motif made up of under ten highly homologous amino acid variants appeared to be characteristic of blood from ankylosing spondylitis patients. Some motif variants were previously reported in synovial fluid and blood of reactive arthritis patients, suggesting common disease-initiation mechanisms. The disease-linked clones had a CD8+ phenotype and were found at relatively low frequencies in peripheral blood.

The receptor comes from a male donor with ankylosing spondylitis or in good health (not recorded which). The chain joins TRBV5-1 to TRBJ1-2; the D gene is unclear. Sequenced input: blood, either unsorted or a sorted T cell fraction (not recorded which). Here the CDR3 is given as CASSLTALGGYGYTF. The nucleotide sequence is TGCGCCAGCAGCTTGACGGCACTGGGTGGTTATGGCTACACCTTC. Reference TRBV5-1 and TRBJ1-2 genes cover what lies past the CDR3, so the full variable domain is KAGVTQTPRYLIKTRGQQVTLSCSPISGHRSVSWYQQTPGQGLQFLFEYFSETQRNKGNFPGRFSGRQFSNSRSEMNVSTLELGDSALYLCASSLTALGGYGYTFGSGTRLTVV.